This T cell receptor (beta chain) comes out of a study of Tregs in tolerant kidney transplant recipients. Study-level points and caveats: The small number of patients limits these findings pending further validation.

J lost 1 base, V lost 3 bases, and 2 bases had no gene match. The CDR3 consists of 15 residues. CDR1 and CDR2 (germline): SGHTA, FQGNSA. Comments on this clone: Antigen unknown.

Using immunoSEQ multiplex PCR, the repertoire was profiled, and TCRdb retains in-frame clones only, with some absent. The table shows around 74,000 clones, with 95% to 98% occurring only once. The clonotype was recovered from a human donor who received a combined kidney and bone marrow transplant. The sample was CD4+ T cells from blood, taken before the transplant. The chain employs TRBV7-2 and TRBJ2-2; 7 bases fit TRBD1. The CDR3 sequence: CASSLAGGNTGELFF. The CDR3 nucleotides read TGTGCCAGCAGCTTGGCAGGGGGGAACACCGGGGAGCTGTTTTTT.